The 16 T cell receptor beta chains below come from one sample, sequenced in a study of identifying expanded T cells in peripheral blood. Clones were read by immunoSEQ multiplex PCR, and TCRdb kept only the in-frame ones, dropping some. The sample shows about 58,000 clones, under 85% of them seen only once. The specimen sequenced was blood. Receptor source: a person aged 18 to 75 in good health.

V and J are TRBV5-8 and TRBJ2-5; D is unresolved. Between the trimmed V and J ends, which lost 0 bases and 7 bases, there was a span of 10 bases. CDR3 length: 13 amino acids. Germline V lookup: CDR1 SGHTS, CDR2 YDEGEE. The CDR3 spells CASSLVLSRTQYF. CDR3 bases: TGTGCCAGCAGCTTGGTGTTATCGCGGACCCAGTACTTC.

The chain joins TRBV9 to TRBJ2-1, with 10 bases fitting TRBD2. V lost 0 bases, J lost 9 bases, and 9 bases stayed unmatched. Germline V gives CDR1 SGDLS, CDR2 YYNGEE. The CDR3 is 16 residues long. The CDR3 coding sequence is TGTGCCAGCAGCGTAGGAAGCGGGACTAGCGAAGCTGAGCAGTTCTTC. It translates to CASSVGSGTSEAEQFF.

The chain couples TRBV18 to TRBJ2-3; 13 bases fit TRBD2. The CDR3 totals 15 residues. Germline assignment: CDR1 KGHSH and CDR2 LQKENI. V shed 3 bases, J shed 5 bases, and the junction held 2 bases outside the gene matches. CDR3 sequence: CASSPGLAGLDTQYF. The CDR3 coding sequence is TGTGCCAGCTCACCGGGACTAGCGGGGTTAGATACGCAGTATTTT.

The chain employs TRBV4-1 and TRBJ1-4; tentative D call: TRBD1 (6 bases). Trimming took off 5 bases at V and 8 bases at J, with 18 bases between the two ends. The germline V gene encodes CDR1 MGHRA and CDR2 YSYEKL. CDR3 length: 15 residues. CDR3 amino acids: CASSGTDSRGEKLFF. The CDR3 DNA follows: TGCGCCAGCAGCGGCACGGACAGCCGGGGGGAAAAACTGTTTTTT.

The rearrangement uses TRBV4-1 and TRBJ1-1, with 7 bases aligning to TRBD1. The CDR3 spans 17 residues. V shed 4 bases and J 0 bases; nucleotides not matched to a gene: 11. The V gene's germline CDR1 is MGHRA and CDR2 YSYEKL. For the CDR3, the DNA is TGCGCCAGCAGCCTACATGTACAGGGGAGATTGAACACTGAAGCTTTCTTT. Translation gives CASSLHVQGRLNTEAFF.

V is TRBV6-5 and J is TRBJ1-1; D might be TRBD1 (6 bases). CDR3 length: 15 residues. Trimming cost V 0 bases and J 1 base, with 9 bases left between them. Germline CDR1 is MNHEY and CDR2 is SVGAGI. This chain's CDR3 is CASSYSNRANTEAFF. The CDR3 coding sequence is TGTGCCAGCAGTTACTCGAACAGGGCGAACACTGAAGCTTTCTTT.

V usage is TRBV5-1 and J usage is TRBJ2-1, with D possibly matching TRBD2 (7 bases). This CDR3 comprises 14 residues. The germline V gene encodes CDR1 SGHRS and CDR2 YFSETQ. With 0 bases removed from V and 8 bases from J, the gap between germline ends came to 12 bases. This CDR3 reads CASSLAGGRDEQFF. The DNA for the CDR3 is TGCGCCAGCAGCTTGGCCGGGGGGCGCGATGAGCAGTTCTTC.

The rearrangement links TRBV6-4 to TRBJ1-2; D unclear. The CDR3 contains 13 residues. Looked up from germline, CDR1 is MRHNA and CDR2 is SNTAGT. V was shortened by 6 bases and J by 1 base, with 9 bases between the two germline ends. CDR3 region: CASSDASNYGYTF. In DNA, the CDR3 is TGTGCCAGCAGCGACGCGAGTAACTATGGCTACACCTTC.

CDR3 DNA sequence: TGTGCCTGGTCTGAGGGGGCTGCGACCCAGTACTTC. Protein sequence: CAWSEGAATQYF. V usage is TRBV30 and J usage is TRBJ2-5; 7 nucleotides align to TRBD1. The junction had 7 bases not matched to a gene; V was cut back by 5 bases and J by 7 bases. The CDR3 extends over 12 amino acids. Per germline, CDR1 GTSNPN and CDR2 SVGIG (reference sequence). The variable domain in full, with the rest retrieved from reference TRBV30 and TRBJ2-5, is SQTIHQWPATLVQPVGSPLSLECTVEGTSNPNLYWYRQAAGRGLQLLFYSVGIGQISSEVPQNLSASRPQDRQFILSSKKLLLSDSGFYLCAWSEGAATQYFGPGTRLLVL.

The CDR3 loop is CASSRDSLDGYTF. As DNA, the CDR3 is TGCGCCAGCAGCCGGGACAGCCTCGATGGCTACACCTTC. The V and J genes are TRBV5-1 and TRBJ1-2, with TRBD1 identical over 7 bases. Germline V gene lookup returns CDR1 SGHRS and CDR2 YFSETQ. J lost 6 bases, V lost 4 bases, and 6 bases had no gene match. CDR3 length: 13 residues.

The chain has TRBV15 and TRBJ2-3, with TRBD1 matching 8 bases. Germline V CDR1 and CDR2: LNHNV, YYDKDF (reference sequence). V shed 7 bases, J shed 4 bases, and the junction held 7 bases outside the gene matches. The CDR3 consists of 14 residues. The CDR3 is CATTAGGSPDTQYF. CDR3 nucleotide sequence: TGTGCCACCACCGCAGGGGGCAGTCCAGATACGCAGTATTTT.

The chain employs TRBV2 and TRBJ1-3, with 7 positions matching TRBD1. CDR3 size: 13 residues. Losses at the gene ends were 6 bases for V and 8 bases for J; bases not matched to a gene: 7. Germline lookup yields CDR1 SNHLY and CDR2 FYNNEI. The CDR3 nucleotides are TGTGCCAGCAGCGACAGGGTAGATTACACCATATATTTT. This translates into CASSDRVDYTIYF.

V usage is TRBV11-3 and J usage is TRBJ2-7, with 7 nucleotides matching TRBD2. This CDR3 contains 13 residues. Unmatched junction bases numbered 4, after V lost 1 base and J lost 7 bases. CDR1 is SGHNT and CDR2 is YENEEA in the germline V gene. The CDR3 is CASSLAGRKEQYF. Here the CDR3 DNA reads TGTGCCAGCAGCTTAGCCGGGAGGAAGGAGCAGTACTTC.

The V and J genes are TRBV9 and TRBJ1-3; D gene uncertain. The CDR3 extends over 14 amino acids. Germline loops: CDR1 SGDLS, CDR2 YYNGEE. V was cut by 0 bases and J by 2 bases, with 6 bases left in between. The CDR3: CASSVGAAGNTIYF. The CDR3 region has the DNA TGTGCCAGCAGCGTAGGTGCAGCTGGAAACACCATATATTTT.

The chain combines TRBV5-1 with TRBJ2-3; TRBD1 agrees at 12 bases. Germline values: CDR1 SGHRS, CDR2 YFSETQ. This CDR3 spans 15 amino acids. V dropped 4 bases and J dropped 7; count of bases not matched to a gene: 7. The CDR3 DNA sequence: TGCGCCAGCAGCGAGGGACAGGGGGCGTCGTATACGCAGTATTTT. As protein: CASSEGQGASYTQYF.

Comments on this clone: This sequence may be a read error, since a much larger clone differs from it by one base. This sample also contains other DNA sequences that code for the same CDR3. The rearrangement links TRBV5-6 to TRBJ1-1; D is unclear. The CDR3 totals 12 residues. V was clipped by 0 bases and J by 3 bases, with 3 bases between them. The germline CDR1 and CDR2 sequences are SGHDT and YYEEEE. CDR3 amino acids: CASSLGDTEAFF. CDR3 DNA sequence: TGTGCCAGCAGCTTGGGAGACACTGAAGCTTTCTTT.